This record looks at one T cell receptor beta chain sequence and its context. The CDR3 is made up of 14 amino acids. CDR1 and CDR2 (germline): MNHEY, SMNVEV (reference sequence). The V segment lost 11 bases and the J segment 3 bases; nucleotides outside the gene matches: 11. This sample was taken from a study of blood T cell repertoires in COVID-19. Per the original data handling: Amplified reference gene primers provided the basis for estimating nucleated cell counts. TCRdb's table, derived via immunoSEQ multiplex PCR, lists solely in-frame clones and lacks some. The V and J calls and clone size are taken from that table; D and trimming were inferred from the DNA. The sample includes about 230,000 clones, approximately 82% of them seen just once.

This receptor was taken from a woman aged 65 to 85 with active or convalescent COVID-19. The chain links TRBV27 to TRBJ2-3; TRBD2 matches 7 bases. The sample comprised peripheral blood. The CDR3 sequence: CAAQGGSGTDTQYF. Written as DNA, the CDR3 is TGTGCCGCCCAGGGAGGGAGTGGAACAGATACGCAGTATTTT.